Shown below are 26 T cell receptor beta chains from a single sample sequenced in a study of T cells in Graves' hyperthyroidism and ophthalmopathy. There were TCR beta CDR3 regions amplified from RNA transcripts. The HTBI primer set drove a first-round RT-PCR of the TCR CDR3. TCRdb reprocessed the multiplex PCR reads with MiXCR, giving one entry per CDR3 protein. The sample has hundreds of thousands of distinct CDR3 sequences, just under 20% seen once. Material: blood. The receptors here all came from a man aged 40-49 years with Graves' ophthalmopathy.

This clonotype was seen only a few times. This chain links TRBV20-1 with TRBJ2-3, with D perhaps TRBD1 or TRBD2 (6 bases each). Trimming stripped 4 bases from V and 0 bases from J, with 14 bases between. The germline V gene has CDR1 DFQATT and CDR2 SNEGSKA (reference sequence). The CDR3 runs to 15 residues. The CDR3 protein is CSATGGRGSTDTQYF. CDR3 DNA: TGCAGTGCTACCGGGGGCAGGGGTAGCACAGATACGCAGTATTTT.

The gene calls are TRBV12-3 or TRBV12-4 and TRBJ2-7; unclear D gene. The CDR3 spans 11 residues. V was trimmed by 5 bases and J by 3 bases, leaving 5 bases between them. The CDR3 spells CASSGFYEQYF. The DNA of the CDR3 is TGTGCCAGCAGTGGATTCTACGAGCAGTACTTC.

The rearrangement links TRBV20-1 to TRBJ2-3; 8 bases line up with TRBD1. Germline-derived CDR1 and CDR2 are DFQATT and SNEGSKA (reference sequence). With V trimmed by 1 base and J by 2 bases, 17 bases remained unmatched. The CDR3 has 19 amino acids. CDR3 bases: TGCAGTGCTAGAGTGGGACAGGAGATCTGGCGGGTCTCCACAGATACGCAGTATTTT. Translated: CSARVGQEIWRVSTDTQYF.

The chain has TRBV16 and TRBJ2-7; no clear D gene. The CDR3 covers 14 residues. The V gene's germline CDR1 is KGHSY and CDR2 FQNENV. V was pared by 8 bases and J by 2 bases, with 16 bases between. In nucleotides, the CDR3 is TGTGCCAGCCGCTCCCCAATCCTCGCCTACGAGCAGTACTTC. It encodes CASRSPILAYEQYF.

This clonotype showed up just a few times. This rearrangement joins TRBV20-1 to TRBJ2-2; possible D gene TRBD2, 6 bases. Looked up from germline, CDR1 is DFQATT and CDR2 is SNEGSKA (reference sequence). V was clipped by 1 base and J by 0 bases, with 12 bases between them. There are 16 residues in the CDR3. CDR3: CSARGVGGSNTGELFF. In nucleotides, the CDR3 is TGCAGTGCTAGAGGCGTAGGAGGGTCGAACACCGGGGAGCTGTTTTTT.

V usage is TRBV30 and J usage is TRBJ1-1; D not resolved. V lost 4 bases to trimming and J lost 2 bases, with 11 bases between them. The CDR3 consists of 13 residues. From germline, CDR1 is GTSNPN and CDR2 SVGIG (reference sequence). The CDR3 nucleotides read TGTGCCTGGATTGTATTCACAAACACTGAAGCTTTCTTT. Translation: CAWIVFTNTEAFF.

This clonotype has a count of ten or more. The chain carries TRBV27 and TRBJ2-7, with TRBD2 matching over 8 bases. V was clipped by 6 bases and J by 3 bases; unmatched bases: 4. This CDR3 region has 13 residues. Germline CDR1 and CDR2: MNHEY and SMNVEV (reference sequence). CDR3: CASSRTSLYEQYF. CDR3 nucleotides: TGTGCCAGCAGCCGGACTAGCCTCTACGAGCAGTACTTC.

This sequence joins TRBV6-6 and TRBJ2-5; no clear D gene. Germline loops: CDR1 MNHNY, CDR2 SVGAGI (reference sequence). The CDR3 runs 17 residues. Trimming shortened V by 2 bases and J by 5 bases, and 21 bases separated the two germline ends. The CDR3 spells CASSYGVALPPAETQYF. In DNA, the CDR3 is TGTGCCAGCAGTTACGGTGTGGCACTCCCCCCGGCGGAGACCCAGTACTTC.

The table lists this clonotype with many counts. The chain's CDR3 is CSARTPGQRYEQYF. In DNA form, the CDR3 reads TGCAGTGCTAGAACACCGGGACAACGCTACGAGCAGTACTTC. V and J are TRBV20-1 and TRBJ2-7; D is possibly TRBD1 (6 bases). This CDR3 is 14 amino acids long. V was pared by 2 bases and J by 3 bases, with 14 bases between. Germline CDR1 is DFQATT and CDR2 is SNEGSKA (reference sequence).

Comment on this clonotype: With a much larger clone just one base away, this may be a read error. The gene calls are TRBV7-3 and TRBJ2-5; TRBD2 aligns across 9 bases. CDR1 is SGHTA and CDR2 is FQGTGA in the germline V gene. This CDR3 spans 15 amino acids. The CDR3 DNA is TGTGCCAGCAGCCGATTGGGCGGGGGGGAAGAGACCCGGTACTTC. It yields the protein CASSRLGGGEETRYF.

This clonotype was counted a few times. The CDR3 loop is CSVAVNTEAFF. The DNA of the CDR3 is TGCAGCGTTGCCGTGAACACTGAAGCTTTCTTT. V usage is TRBV29-1 and J usage is TRBJ1-1; no clear D. The germline gives CDR1 SQVTM, CDR2 ANQGSEA. Trimming left V 4 bases short and J 0 bases short, with 3 bases between. The CDR3 runs 11 residues.

This clonotype turned up a few times. The chain has TRBV27 and TRBJ2-2; a weak D match, TRBD2 (6 bases). The germline V gene has CDR1 MNHEY and CDR2 SMNVEV (reference sequence). V was clipped by 6 bases and J by 7 bases, with 9 bases between them. The CDR3 runs 12 residues. CDR3 in DNA: TGTGCCAGCAGAACCGGGGGCGGGGAGCTGTTTTTT. This translates into CASRTGGGELFF.

This clonotype was seen repeatedly, ten times or more. The chain employs TRBV5-4 and TRBJ2-3; TRBD1 matches at 8 bases. CDR3 length: 18 amino acids. CDR1 SGHNT and CDR2 YYREEE come from the germline V gene (reference sequence). Unmatched junction bases numbered 11, after V lost 0 bases and J lost 2 bases. CDR3 in amino acids: CASSLGLTQGVNTDTQYF. In DNA form, the CDR3 reads TGTGCCAGCAGCTTGGGACTGACACAGGGGGTGAACACAGATACGCAGTATTTT.

The V call is TRBV7-2, the J call TRBJ1-5; no clear D. From germline, CDR1 is SGHTA and CDR2 FQGNSA. The CDR3 has 18 amino acids. The V gene lost 5 bases and the J gene lost 5 bases, with 25 bases spanning the gap. CDR3 sequence reads: CASSDNLYKGGGDQPQHF. The CDR3 nucleotides read TGTGCCAGCAGCGACAACCTTTACAAGGGCGGTGGGGATCAGCCCCAGCATTTT. Complete variable domain (other parts from reference TRBV7-2 and TRBJ1-5): GAGVSQSPSNKVTEKGKDVELRCDPISGHTALYWYRQSLGQGLEFLIYFQGNSAPDKSGLPSDRFSAERTGGSVSTLTIQRTQQEDSAVYLCASSDNLYKGGGDQPQHFGDGTRLSIL.

About this clonotype itself: Just one base apart from a much larger clone, this may be a read error. The chain employs TRBV20-1 and TRBJ2-5, with 7 positions matching TRBD1. The CDR3 length is 13 residues. J lost 4 bases, V lost 4 bases, and 6 bases had no gene match. Germline CDR1 is DFQATT and CDR2 is SNEGSKA (reference sequence). CDR3 protein: CSAKRQGRETQYF. In DNA, the CDR3 is TGCAGTGCTAAGCGACAGGGACGAGAGACCCAGTACTTC.

The gene calls are TRBV5-1 and TRBJ2-7, with 8 bases matching TRBD1. Germline CDR1 reads SGHRS; CDR2 reads YFSETQ. V was clipped by 4 bases and J by 5 bases; unmatched bases: 14. CDR3 length: 16 amino acids. The CDR3 spells CASSIMQAGGLDEQYF. CDR3 bases: TGCGCCAGCAGCATCATGCAGGCAGGGGGCTTGGACGAGCAGTACTTC. Based on the CDR3 plus reference TRBV5-1 and TRBJ2-7, the full variable domain is KAGVTQTPRYLIKTRGQQVTLSCSPISGHRSVSWYQQTPGQGLQFLFEYFSETQRNKGNFPGRFSGRQFSNSRSEMNVSTLELGDSALYLCASSIMQAGGLDEQYFGPGTRLTVT.

A few counts support this clonotype. The rearrangement links TRBV20-1 to TRBJ2-5; maybe TRBD2 (7 bases). This CDR3 spans 13 amino acids. Deletions cut 3 bases from V and 10 bases from J, with 18 bases between. From germline, CDR1 is DFQATT and CDR2 SNEGSKA (reference sequence). The CDR3: CSARYADGGLQYF. CDR3 nucleotide sequence: TGCAGTGCTAGGTATGCGGACGGGGGGCTCCAGTACTTC.

This clonotype was detected ten times or more. The V gene is TRBV7-2, the J gene TRBJ2-2; 9 bases agree with TRBD1. The ends lost 5 bases at V and 6 bases at J; junction bases unmatched: 10. This CDR3 spans 16 amino acids. Germline V gene sequence: CDR1 SGHTA, CDR2 FQGNSA. Here the CDR3 DNA reads TGTGCCAGCAGCACCCTCGGGACAGGGCGGGCCGGGGAGCTGTTTTTT. Encoded protein: CASSTLGTGRAGELFF.

This clonotype was seen a few times. This chain uses TRBV20-1 with TRBJ1-1; weak D call: TRBD1 (5 bases). Trimming pared 0 bases from V and 10 bases from J, leaving 18 bases between. CDR3 size: 14 residues. The germline CDR1 and CDR2 sequences are DFQATT and SNEGSKA (reference sequence). Written as DNA, the CDR3 is TGCAGTGCTAGAGATTTGTCGGGGGGGGAGGTAGCTTTCTTT. Amino acids: CSARDLSGGEVAFF.

As concerns this clonotype: Relative to the germline gene, one junction end is altered; a read error may explain this. The V gene is TRBV5-5, the J gene TRBJ2-2, with TRBD1 matching over 7 bases. CDR3 length: 15 amino acids. The germline gives CDR1 SGHKS, CDR2 YYEKEE (reference sequence). The CDR3 nucleotides are TGCGCCAGCAGCTTGGCTACAGGGGCGACCGGGGAGCTGTTTTTT. Protein sequence: CASSLATGATGELFF.

This clonotype was detected many times. This chain links TRBV6-4 with TRBJ2-2; 10 bases line up with TRBD1. The germline gives CDR1 MRHNA, CDR2 SNTAGT. This CDR3 has 14 amino acids. Trimming took 2 bases from V and 6 from J; bases not matched to a gene: 0. CDR3 in DNA: TGTGCCAGCAGTGACGGACAGGGGGCCGGGGAGCTGTTTTTT. This sequence encodes CASSDGQGAGELFF.

The J gene is TRBJ1-6, the V gene TRBV4-3; no firm D call. Trimming pared 4 bases from V and 10 bases from J, leaving 11 bases between. Per the germline V gene, CDR1 is LGHNA and CDR2 is YSLEER. This CDR3 contains 13 residues. The DNA of the CDR3 is TGCGCCAGCAGCCCAGAACAGTCCTCACCCCTCCACTTT. Translating gives CASSPEQSSPLHF.

This clonotype was counted at least ten times. The chain is built from TRBV28 and TRBJ2-7, with D possibly TRBD2 on 6 matching bases. The V gene lost 6 bases and the J gene lost 4 bases, with 19 bases spanning the gap. The germline V gene encodes CDR1 MDHEN and CDR2 SYDVKM. The CDR3 covers 15 residues. DNA of the CDR3: TGTGCCAGCAGCACTAGTGGGACTCTGGAGTACGAGCAGTACTTC. It is translated as CASSTSGTLEYEQYF.

The chain links TRBV5-1 to TRBJ2-2, with D possibly TRBD2 on 6 matching bases. The CDR3 sequence is 15 residues long. The germline V gene has CDR1 SGHRS and CDR2 YFSETQ. V lost 4 bases, J lost 5 bases, and 15 bases lay in between. CDR3 in DNA: TGCGCCAGCAGCGTAGCGCGGGGACCAACCGGGGAGCTGTTTTTT. Its protein is CASSVARGPTGELFF.

This clonotype was found a few times. The CDR3 sequence is CASSPRIRLAGAPGEQYF. CDR3 nucleotide sequence: TGTGCCAGCAGCCCCCGAATTCGACTAGCGGGGGCCCCCGGCGAGCAGTACTTC. This rearrangement joins TRBV13 to TRBJ2-7; 12 bases fit TRBD2. CDR3 length: 18 amino acids. Germline CDR1 reads PRHDT; CDR2 reads FYEKMQ (reference sequence). V gave up 5 bases and J gave up 6 bases; unmatched junction bases: 17.

The genes are TRBV13 and TRBJ1-5; D gene uncertain. Trimming cost V 2 bases and J 4 bases, with 6 bases left between them. The CDR3 runs 13 residues. CDR1 is PRHDT and CDR2 is FYEKMQ in the germline V gene (reference sequence). For the CDR3, the DNA is TGTGCCAGCAGCTTATTTAAAAATCAGCCCCAGCATTTT. It yields the protein CASSLFKNQPQHF.